This T cell receptor (beta chain) emerged from a study of shared clonotypes between healthy human individuals. Whole-study results and caveats: Donors were few, which limited the genetic and exposure-history diversity represented.

CDR1 and CDR2 from the germline V gene are MNHEY and SMNVEV (reference sequence). This CDR3 contains 15 residues. V gave up 3 bases and J gave up 2 bases; unmatched junction bases: 7. Naive-designated CD8 cells lacked CD45RO, were positively enriched for CCR7, and omitted terminally differentiated effector memory CD45RA+ cells. Evenly divided among several immunoSEQ plates was the genomic DNA of each subset. Assay: immunoSEQ multiplex PCR; the TCRdb copy retains only in-frame clones and omits some. The data contain 1.5 million to 2.5 million clones, about 95% of them singletons. On this clone itself: Its target is not known.

The V gene is TRBV27, the J gene TRBJ2-7; 7 bases match TRBD2. The TCR originated in a man between 18 and 35 years old in good health. Source material: naive CD8+ T cells sorted from blood. The CDR3 DNA follows: TGTGCCAGCAGTTTCTCCTCGGGGGGTACCTACGAGCAGTACTTC. The encoded protein is CASSFSSGGTYEQYF.